This TCR beta chain was found in a study of cytomegalovirus exposure and HLA in healthy donors. Study as a whole: About 85 million unique TCRs from HLA-typed donors were held in an early release of data. Findings and limits, study-wide: Later genetic work tied a missense DCLRE1C variant to beta-chain V and J trimming.

Note on this clone: The antigen remains unidentified.

Researchers ran the PCR with 60 Vbeta and 13 Jbeta primers. Source study methods: A later analysis counted 80 million or so unique TCR beta chains, about 11 million shared. TCRdb's copy holds only in-frame clones and misses some; the assay was immunoSEQ multiplex PCR. V, J and clone size were drawn from that table, and D and trimming were deduced from the DNA. Across fewer than 150,000 clones, the top ten clones capture less than 3% of the sample. The CDR3 has 14 amino acids. Trimming took 0 bases from V and 8 from J; bases not matched to a gene: 5. The V gene's germline CDR1 is SGHRS and CDR2 YFSETQ.

The V and J genes are TRBV5-1 and TRBJ2-1; 7 bases are shared with TRBD1. Specimen: PBMCs. This receptor was obtained from a man aged 35 to 55 in good health and CMV-seronegative. The DNA for the CDR3 is TGCGCCAGCAGCTTGGACAGGGGCAGGGATGAGCAGTTCTTC. Translating it yields CASSLDRGRDEQFF.